A single sample is the source of the 2 T cell receptor beta chains below, sequenced in a study of T cell clonality in common variable immunodeficiency. Study-wide points: In common variable immunodeficiency, TCR beta chains reportedly carried fewer deletions and N-nucleotide insertions.

Clones were read by immunoSEQ multiplex PCR, and TCRdb kept only the in-frame ones, dropping some. The sample yields 20,000 or so clones, without any singletons. The antigens for these receptors are not known. The sequencing sample was made of peripheral blood mononuclear cells. The receptors were sampled from a human donor with common variable immunodeficiency.

This clone was counted ten times or more. The read ends 3 residues shy of where the CDR3 ends; the end is completed using the germline J gene. The chain employs TRBV11-3 and TRBJ2-3; the D gene is possibly TRBD1 (6 bases). This CDR3 is 13 amino acids long. V was pared by 8 bases and J by 3 bases, with 12 bases between. Germline V gene lookup returns CDR1 SGHNT and CDR2 YENEEA. The DNA read from the CDR3 is TGTGCCAGCCGCGAGAGGGGGACAGATACG. It encodes CASRERGTDT. The full CDR3 protein is CASRERGTDTQYF.

Points on this clone: The read halts 3 residues ahead of the CDR3 end, with the missing end drawn from the germline J gene. The gene calls are TRBV7-9 and TRBJ2-3; no clear D gene. The CDR3 sequence is 14 residues long. Trimming shortened V by 1 base and J by 3 bases, and 8 bases separated the two germline ends. Germline lookup yields CDR1 SEHNR and CDR2 FQNEAQ (reference sequence). The chain's CDR3 is CASSLVVATDTQYF. The DNA read from the CDR3 is TGTGCCAGCAGCTTAGTCGTAGCTACAGATACG.